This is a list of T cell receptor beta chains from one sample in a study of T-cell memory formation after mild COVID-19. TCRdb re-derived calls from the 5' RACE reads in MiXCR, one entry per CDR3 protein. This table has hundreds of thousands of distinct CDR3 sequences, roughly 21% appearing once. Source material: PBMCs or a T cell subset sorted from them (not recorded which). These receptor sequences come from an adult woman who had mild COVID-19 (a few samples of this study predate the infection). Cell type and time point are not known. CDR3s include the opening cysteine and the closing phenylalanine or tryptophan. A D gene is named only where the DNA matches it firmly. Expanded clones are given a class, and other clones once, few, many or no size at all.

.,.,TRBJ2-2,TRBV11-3,CASSTLAVLANTGELFF,TGTGCCAGCAGCACCCTTGCTGTCCTCGCGAACACCGGGGAGCTGTTTTTT
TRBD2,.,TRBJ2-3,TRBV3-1,CASSHHGSGRTNTQYF,TGTGCCAGCAGCCACCACGGGAGCGGGAGGACTAATACGCAGTATTTT
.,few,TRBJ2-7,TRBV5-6,CASSLVYRTTLEQYF,TGTGCCAGCAGCTTGGTGTACCGGACTACTCTCGAGCAGTACTTC
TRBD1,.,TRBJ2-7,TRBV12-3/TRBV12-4,CASRRLTGQDEQYF,TGTGCCAGCAGAAGATTGACAGGGCAGGACGAGCAGTACTTC
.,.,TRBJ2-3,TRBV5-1,CASSTGQHTDTQYF,TGCGCCAGCAGCACCGGACAGCACACAGATACGCAGTATTTT
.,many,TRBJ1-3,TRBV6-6,CASSSTGSGNTIYF,TGTGCCAGCAGTTCCACGGGATCTGGAAACACCATATATTTT
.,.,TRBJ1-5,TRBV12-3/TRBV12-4,CASSQVHVRQPQHF,TGTGCCAGCAGCCAAGTCCATGTGAGGCAGCCCCAGCATTTT
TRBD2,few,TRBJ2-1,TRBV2,CASSPGLGATYNEQFF,TGTGCCAGCAGTCCGGGACTAGGGGCGACCTACAATGAGCAGTTCTTC
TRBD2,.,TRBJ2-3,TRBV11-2,CASGGLQREWNTQYF,TGTGCCAGCGGAGGTCTCCAGCGGGAGTGGAATACGCAGTATTTT
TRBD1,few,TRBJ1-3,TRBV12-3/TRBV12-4,CASSANLGTGRSGNTIYF,TGTGCCAGCAGCGCAAACCTAGGGACAGGGAGGTCTGGAAACACCATATATTTT
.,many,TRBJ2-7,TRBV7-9,CASSSGGSPYEQYF,TGTGCCAGCAGCTCAGGAGGAAGCCCTTACGAGCAGTACTTC
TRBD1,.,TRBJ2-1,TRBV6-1,CASSGVGQPSYNEQFF,TGTGCCAGCAGTGGTGTGGGACAGCCCTCCTACAATGAGCAGTTCTTC
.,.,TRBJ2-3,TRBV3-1,CASSQDVGRGSTDTQYF,TGTGCCAGCAGCCAAGATGTTGGACGGGGGAGCACAGATACGCAGTATTTT
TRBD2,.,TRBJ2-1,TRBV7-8,CASSLRPAAGDEQFF,TGTGCCAGCAGCTTAAGACCAGCCGCGGGGGATGAGCAGTTCTTC
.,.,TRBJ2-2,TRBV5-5,CASSLVGTRNTGELFF,TGTGCCAGCAGCTTGGTCGGGACACGAAACACCGGGGAGCTGTTTTTT
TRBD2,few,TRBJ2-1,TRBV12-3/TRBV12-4,CASSSSGGNYNEQFF,TGTGCCAGCAGTTCTAGCGGGGGGAACTACAATGAGCAGTTCTTC
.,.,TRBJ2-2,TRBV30,CAWSPAGAGELFF,TGTGCCTGGAGCCCGGCAGGGGCCGGGGAGCTGTTTTTT
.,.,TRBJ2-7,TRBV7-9,CASSLFPVRTASSYEQYF,TGTGCCAGCAGCTTGTTTCCCGTTAGGACAGCGAGCTCCTACGAGCAGTACTTC
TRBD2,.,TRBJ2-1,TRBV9,CASSVDSGGEAEQFF,TGTGCCAGCAGCGTAGACAGCGGGGGGGAGGCTGAGCAGTTCTTC
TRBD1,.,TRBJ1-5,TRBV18,CASSLIGTGSFQGASNQPQHF,TGTGCCAGCTCATTGATCGGGACAGGTTCCTTCCAGGGTGCTAGCAATCAGCCCCAGCATTTT
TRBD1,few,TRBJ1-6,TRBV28,CASSSPTGGSSPLHF,TGTGCCAGCAGCTCACCGACAGGGGGATCTTCACCCCTCCACTTT
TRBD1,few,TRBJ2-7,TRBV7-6,CASSLGDRGYEQYF,TGTGCCAGCAGCTTGGGGGACAGGGGGTACGAGCAGTACTTC